Listed below are T cell receptor beta chains from one sample, sequenced in a study of shared clonotypes between healthy human individuals. Using immunoSEQ multiplex PCR, the repertoire was profiled, and TCRdb retains in-frame clones only, with some absent. The sample yields fewer than 2.5 million clones, approximately 93% seen once. Sequencing input: naive CD4+ T cells from PBMCs. The receptors come from a man aged 18 to 29 in good health. Some clones in this sample may be carry-over from other donors' samples. Each CDR3 is given with its conserved first and last residue. A D gene is named only where the DNA matches it firmly. Some rows mark clone size as missing; the rest say once, few, many or name a class of expanded clone.

j_call	d_call	clone_size	v_call	cdr3_aa	cdr3_nt
TRBJ2-1	TRBD2	NA	TRBV5-1	CASSLRTSGLNEQFF	TGCGCCAGCAGCCTGAGGACTAGCGGGCTTAATGAGCAGTTCTTC
TRBJ1-5	TRBD1	few	TRBV6-1	CASSGMGTAQQPQHF	TGTGCCAGCAGTGGAATGGGGACAGCCCAACAGCCCCAGCATTTT
TRBJ2-3	TRBD2	NA	TRBV7-3	CASSEGTSGGTDTQYF	TGTGCCAGCAGCGAGGGGACTAGCGGGGGCACAGATACGCAGTATTTT
TRBJ1-5	TRBD1	NA	TRBV9	CASSVGGGGFYQPQHF	TGTGCCAGCAGCGTAGGGGGAGGGGGCTTCTATCAGCCCCAGCATTTT
TRBJ2-5	NA	NA	TRBV6-5	CASKVGGFETQYF	TGTGCCAGCAAGGTTGGAGGGTTCGAGACCCAGTACTTC
TRBJ1-4	TRBD1	NA	TRBV5-4	CASSSTGGSTNEKLFF	TGTGCCAGCAGCTCCACAGGGGGATCGACTAATGAAAAACTGTTTTTT
TRBJ2-7	NA	NA	TRBV7-2	CASSLERVGEQYF	TGTGCCAGCAGCTTAGAACGCGTAGGGGAGCAGTACTTC
TRBJ2-7	TRBD1	NA	TRBV7-2	CASSLAGQGSYEQYF	TGTGCCAGCAGCTTAGCGGGACAGGGATCCTACGAGCAGTACTTC
TRBJ2-2	NA	NA	TRBV5-4	CASSLGGGYTGELFF	TGTGCCAGCAGCTTGGGGGGCGGATACACCGGGGAGCTGTTTTTT
TRBJ1-4	NA	NA	TRBV6-1	CASSDRDREKLFF	TGTGCCAGCAGTGACCGGGATCGCGAAAAACTGTTTTTT
TRBJ2-4	TRBD1	NA	TRBV6-5	CASRPTGVDIQYF	TGTGCCAGCAGACCGACAGGGGTGGACATTCAGTACTTC
TRBJ2-7	NA	NA	TRBV9	CASSVGSSYEQYF	TGTGCCAGCAGCGTCGGGAGCTCCTACGAGCAGTACTTC
TRBJ2-7	TRBD2	once	TRBV6-1	CASSGISSGNYEQYF	TGTGCCAGCAGTGGCATATCTAGCGGGAATTACGAGCAGTACTTC
TRBJ2-4	NA	NA	TRBV5-1	CASSLDPIGGWGIQYF	TGCGCCAGCAGCTTGGACCCCATTGGGGGTTGGGGCATTCAGTACTTC
TRBJ2-3	TRBD2	NA	TRBV4-2	CASSWTSGVGGADTQYF	TGTGCCAGCAGTTGGACTAGCGGGGTGGGAGGGGCAGATACGCAGTATTTT